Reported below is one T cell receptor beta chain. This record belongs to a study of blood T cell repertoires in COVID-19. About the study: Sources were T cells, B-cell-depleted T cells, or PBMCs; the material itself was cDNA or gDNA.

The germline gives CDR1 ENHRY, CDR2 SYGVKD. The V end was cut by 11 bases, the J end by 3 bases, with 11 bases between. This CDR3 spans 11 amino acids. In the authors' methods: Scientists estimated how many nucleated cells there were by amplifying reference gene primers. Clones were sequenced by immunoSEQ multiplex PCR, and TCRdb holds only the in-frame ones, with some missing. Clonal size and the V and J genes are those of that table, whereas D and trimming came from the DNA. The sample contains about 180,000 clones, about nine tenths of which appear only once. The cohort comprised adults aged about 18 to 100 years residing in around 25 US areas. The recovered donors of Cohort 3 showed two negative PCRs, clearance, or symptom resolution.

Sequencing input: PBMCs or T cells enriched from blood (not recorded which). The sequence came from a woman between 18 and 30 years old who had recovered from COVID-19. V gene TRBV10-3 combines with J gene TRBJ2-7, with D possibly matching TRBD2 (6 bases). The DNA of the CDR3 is TGTGCCTCGGGACTTGACTACGAGCAGTACTTC. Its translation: CASGLDYEQYF.